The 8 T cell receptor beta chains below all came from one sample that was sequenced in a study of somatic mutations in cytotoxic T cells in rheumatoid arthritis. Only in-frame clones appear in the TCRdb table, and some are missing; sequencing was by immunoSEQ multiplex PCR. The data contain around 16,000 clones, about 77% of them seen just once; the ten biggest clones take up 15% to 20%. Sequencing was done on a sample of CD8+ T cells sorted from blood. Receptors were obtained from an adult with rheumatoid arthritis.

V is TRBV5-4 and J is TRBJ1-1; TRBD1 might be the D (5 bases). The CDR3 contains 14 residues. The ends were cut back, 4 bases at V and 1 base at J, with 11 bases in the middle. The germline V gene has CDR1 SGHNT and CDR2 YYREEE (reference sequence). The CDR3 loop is CASSPPGTNTEAFF. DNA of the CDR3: TGTGCCAGCAGCCCCCCGGGGACGAACACTGAAGCTTTCTTT. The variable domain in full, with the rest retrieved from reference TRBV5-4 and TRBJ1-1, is ETGVTQSPTHLIKTRGQQVTLRCSSQSGHNTVSWYQQALGQGPQFIFQYYREEENGRGNFPPRFSGLQFPNYSSELNVNALELDDSALYLCASSPPGTNTEAFFGQGTRLTVV.

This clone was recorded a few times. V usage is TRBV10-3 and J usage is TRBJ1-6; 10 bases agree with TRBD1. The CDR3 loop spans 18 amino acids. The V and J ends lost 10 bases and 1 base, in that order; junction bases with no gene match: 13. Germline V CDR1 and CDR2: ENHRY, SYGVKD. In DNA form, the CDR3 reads TGTGCCACCCAACCCGGACAGGGGGAGATATCCTATAATTCACCCCTCCACTTT. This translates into CATQPGQGEISYNSPLHF.

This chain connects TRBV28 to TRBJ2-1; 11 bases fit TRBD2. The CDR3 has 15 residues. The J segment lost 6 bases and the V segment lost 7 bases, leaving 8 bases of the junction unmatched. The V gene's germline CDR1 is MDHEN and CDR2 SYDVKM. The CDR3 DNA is TGTGCCAGCAAGATTAGCGGGGGGGCCGTCAATGAGCAGTTCTTC. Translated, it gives CASKISGGAVNEQFF.

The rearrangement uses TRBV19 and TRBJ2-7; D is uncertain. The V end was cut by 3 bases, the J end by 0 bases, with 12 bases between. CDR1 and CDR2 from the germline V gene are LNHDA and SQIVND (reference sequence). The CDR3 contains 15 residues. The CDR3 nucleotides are TGTGCCAGTAGTATTTGGGCAGACCTCTCCTACGAGCAGTACTTC. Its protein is CASSIWADLSYEQYF.

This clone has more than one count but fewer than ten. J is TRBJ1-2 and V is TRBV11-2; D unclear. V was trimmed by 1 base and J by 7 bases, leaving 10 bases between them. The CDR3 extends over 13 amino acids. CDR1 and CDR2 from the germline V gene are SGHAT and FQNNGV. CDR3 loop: CASSLGAGSGYTF. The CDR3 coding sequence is TGTGCCAGCAGCTTAGGAGCGGGGTCTGGCTACACCTTC.

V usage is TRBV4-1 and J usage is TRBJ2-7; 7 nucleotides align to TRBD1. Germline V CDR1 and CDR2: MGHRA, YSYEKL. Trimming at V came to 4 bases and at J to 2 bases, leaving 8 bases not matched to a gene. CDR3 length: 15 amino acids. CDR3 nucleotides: TGCGCCAGCAGCCGAGACAGGGTAGACCCCTACGAGCAGTACTTC. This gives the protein CASSRDRVDPYEQYF.

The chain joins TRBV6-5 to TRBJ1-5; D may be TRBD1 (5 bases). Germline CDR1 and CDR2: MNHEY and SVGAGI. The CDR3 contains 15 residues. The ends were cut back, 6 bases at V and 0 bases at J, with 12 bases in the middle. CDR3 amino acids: CASRAGRYSNQPQHF. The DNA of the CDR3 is TGTGCCAGCAGGGCGGGACGGTATAGCAATCAGCCCCAGCATTTT.

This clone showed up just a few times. CDR3 protein: CASSRTGEETQYF. The CDR3 bases are TGCGCCAGCAGTCGGACAGGGGAAGAGACCCAGTACTTC. The rearrangement links TRBV10-1 to TRBJ2-5; 9 bases agree with TRBD1. The CDR3 covers 13 residues. Losses at the gene ends were 5 bases for V and 3 bases for J; bases not matched to a gene: 1. Germline-derived CDR1 and CDR2 are WNHNN and SYGVQD (reference sequence).